This T cell receptor (beta chain) was profiled in a study of blood T cell repertoires in COVID-19. Methods used by the authors: It was from reference gene primer amplification that nucleated cell counts were estimated. Some clones are missing from TCRdb's copy, which holds only in-frame ones; the method was immunoSEQ multiplex PCR. D and trimming come from the DNA, and the V and J calls and clone size come from that table. The sample lists about 270,000 clones; around 86% were seen once. The germline V gene has CDR1 ENHRY and CDR2 SYGVKD. Trimming shortened V by 2 bases and J by 3 bases, and 11 bases separated the two germline ends. The CDR3 loop spans 15 amino acids.

The rearrangement links TRBV10-3 to TRBJ1-5; no clear D. This TCR derives from a man in his forties with active or convalescent COVID-19. The specimen sequenced was peripheral blood. CDR3 region: CAISESHINNQPQHF. The CDR3 DNA reads TGTGCCATCAGTGAGAGTCACATTAACAATCAGCCCCAGCATTTT.